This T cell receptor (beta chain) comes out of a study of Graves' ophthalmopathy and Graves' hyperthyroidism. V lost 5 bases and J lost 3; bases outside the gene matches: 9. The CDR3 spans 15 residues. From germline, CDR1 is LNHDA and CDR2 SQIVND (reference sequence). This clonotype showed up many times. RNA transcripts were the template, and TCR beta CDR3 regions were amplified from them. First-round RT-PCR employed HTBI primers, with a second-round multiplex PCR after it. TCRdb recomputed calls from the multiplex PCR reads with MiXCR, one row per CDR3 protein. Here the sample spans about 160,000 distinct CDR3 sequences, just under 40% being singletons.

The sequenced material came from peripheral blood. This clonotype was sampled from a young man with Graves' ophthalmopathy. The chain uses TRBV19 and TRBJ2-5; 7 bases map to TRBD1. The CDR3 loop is CASSSGQAAEETQYF. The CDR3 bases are TGTGCCAGTAGTTCCGGACAGGCCGCGGAAGAGACCCAGTACTTC.